This T cell receptor beta chain was recorded in a study of TIL therapy for anti-PD-1-resistant metastatic lung cancer. The wider study: Tumor harvest preceded PD-1/PD-L1 blockade, followed by nivolumab treatment. Tumors carried a median about 1.5 non-synonymous mutations per megabase.

The time point: pre-treatment sample, taken before nivolumab and TIL therapy. This was the immunoSEQ v3 assay. Survey-level samples got 2 million or so read pairs; deep-level samples got roughly 5-6.5 million. Measured with immunoSEQ multiplex PCR; TCRdb has only the in-frame clones, and not every one. This repertoire shows more than 20,000 clones, about four fifths found once; its top ten account for under 9.5%. The sequencing used blood, collected at baseline. This TCR was recovered from a person aged 25 to 85 with non-small cell lung cancer.

In nucleotides, the CDR3 is TGTGCCAGCAGCTTCGCAGGGTTAGAGACCCAGTACTTC. It translates to CASSFAGLETQYF. This chain uses TRBV5-4 with TRBJ2-5, with D possibly being TRBD1 (5 bases). CDR1 SGHNT and CDR2 YYREEE come from the germline V gene (reference sequence). V shed 2 bases and J shed 4 bases, with 9 bases lying between them. The CDR3 sequence is 13 residues long.